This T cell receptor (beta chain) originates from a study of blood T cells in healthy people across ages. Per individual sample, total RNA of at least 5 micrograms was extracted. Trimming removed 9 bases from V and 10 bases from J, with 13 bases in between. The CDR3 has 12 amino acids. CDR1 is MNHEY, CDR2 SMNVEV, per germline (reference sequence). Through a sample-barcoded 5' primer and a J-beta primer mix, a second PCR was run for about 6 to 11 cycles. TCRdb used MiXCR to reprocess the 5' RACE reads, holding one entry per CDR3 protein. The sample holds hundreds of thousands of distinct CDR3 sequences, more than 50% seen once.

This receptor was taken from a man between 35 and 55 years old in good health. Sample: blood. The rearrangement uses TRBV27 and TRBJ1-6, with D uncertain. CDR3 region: CASQTSGSPLHF. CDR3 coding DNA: TGTGCCAGTCAGACGTCTGGATCACCCCTCCACTTT.